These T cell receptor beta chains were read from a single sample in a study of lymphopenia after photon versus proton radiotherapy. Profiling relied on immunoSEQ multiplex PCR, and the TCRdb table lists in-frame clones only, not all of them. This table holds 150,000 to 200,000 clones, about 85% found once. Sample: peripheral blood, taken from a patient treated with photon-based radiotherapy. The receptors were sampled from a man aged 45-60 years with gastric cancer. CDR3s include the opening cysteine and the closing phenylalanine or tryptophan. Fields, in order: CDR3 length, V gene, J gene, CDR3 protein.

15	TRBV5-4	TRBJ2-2	CASSWGQGSTGELFF
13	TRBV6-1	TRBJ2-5	CASSEQGYETQYF
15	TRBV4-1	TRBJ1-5	CASSQDGLPNQPQHF
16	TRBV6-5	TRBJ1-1	CASSYSTRPPNTEAFF
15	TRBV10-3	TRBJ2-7	CAISEPGERSYEQYF
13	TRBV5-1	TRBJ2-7	CASSRDYRYEQYF
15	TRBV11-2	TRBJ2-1	CASSSGLAGANEQFF
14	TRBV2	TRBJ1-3	CATSRQGQGNTIYF
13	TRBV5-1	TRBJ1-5	CASSWQEGQPQHF
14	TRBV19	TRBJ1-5	CASSVTGDGQPQHF
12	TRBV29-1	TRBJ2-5	CSVLTGEETQYF
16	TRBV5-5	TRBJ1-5	CASTSAGDRGNQPQHF
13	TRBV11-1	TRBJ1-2	CASSLQGARGYTF
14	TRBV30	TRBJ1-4	CAWGTGGSNEKLFF
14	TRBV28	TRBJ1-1	CASSLFTGFGEAFF
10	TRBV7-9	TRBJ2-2	CASNPGELFF
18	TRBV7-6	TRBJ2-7	CASSLNEVAEEPGYEQYF
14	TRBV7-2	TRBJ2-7	CASSLGGTSYEQYF
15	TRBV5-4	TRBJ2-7	CASRTRLAGAYEQYF
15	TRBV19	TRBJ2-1	CATRPGYFGVNEQFF
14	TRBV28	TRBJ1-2	CASSSPQGNYGYTF
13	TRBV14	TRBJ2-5	CASSHVSSKTQYF
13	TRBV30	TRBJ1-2	CAWSEGTGGGYTF
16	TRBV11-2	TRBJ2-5	CASSSTHRGPRKTQYF
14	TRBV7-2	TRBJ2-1	CASSLDYRGNEQFF
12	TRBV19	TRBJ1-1	CASSGRATEAFF
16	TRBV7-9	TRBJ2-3	CASSLGTSGSADTQYF
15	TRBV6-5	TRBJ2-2	CASSADRSNTGELFF
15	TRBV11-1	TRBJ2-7	CASSLSSAGNYEQYF
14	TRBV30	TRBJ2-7	CAWTPSGSLYEQYF
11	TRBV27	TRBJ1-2	CASTGGGGYTF
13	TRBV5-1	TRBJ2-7	CASSPTTTYEQYF
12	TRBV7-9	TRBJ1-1	CASEGSNTEAFF